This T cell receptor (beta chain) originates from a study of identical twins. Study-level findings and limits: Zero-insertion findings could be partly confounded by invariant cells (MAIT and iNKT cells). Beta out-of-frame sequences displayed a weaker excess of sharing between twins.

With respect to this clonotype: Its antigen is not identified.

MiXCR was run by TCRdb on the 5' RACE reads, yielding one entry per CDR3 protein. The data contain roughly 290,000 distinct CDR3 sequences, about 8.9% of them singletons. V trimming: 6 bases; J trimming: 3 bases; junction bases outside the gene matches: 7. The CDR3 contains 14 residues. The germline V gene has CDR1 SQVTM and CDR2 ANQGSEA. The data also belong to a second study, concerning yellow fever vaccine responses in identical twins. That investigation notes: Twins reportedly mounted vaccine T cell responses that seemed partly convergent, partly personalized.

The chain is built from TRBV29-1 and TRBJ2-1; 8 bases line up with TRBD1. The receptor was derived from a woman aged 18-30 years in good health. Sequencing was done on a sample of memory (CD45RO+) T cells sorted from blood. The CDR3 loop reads CSVDWTGIYNEQFF. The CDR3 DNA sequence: TGCAGCGTAGATTGGACAGGGATCTACAATGAGCAGTTCTTC.